There are a few counts of the clone carrying this T cell receptor beta chain. The entry originates in a study of blood T cell repertoires in COVID-19. Only in-frame clones appear in the TCRdb table, and some are missing; sequencing was by immunoSEQ multiplex PCR. This repertoire shows under 300,000 clones, 87% found once; its top ten account for about 6%. CDR3 size: 12 residues. Trimming took off 6 bases at V and 2 bases at J, with 9 bases between the two ends. Looked up from germline, CDR1 is SGHTS and CDR2 is YDEGEE. The TCR originated in a woman aged 25-40 years with acute COVID-19. The V call is TRBV5-8, the J call TRBJ2-7, with a tentative D call TRBD2 (6 bases). The sample consisted of PBMCs or T cells enriched from blood (not recorded which). Written as DNA, the CDR3 is TGTGCCAGCATCGGGGGACCCTACGAGCAGTACTTC. This codes for CASIGGPYEQYF.